This TCR beta chain was sequenced in a study of T cells after yellow fever vaccination. Study conclusions and caveats: Weaker overall was a secondary response that nonetheless peaked faster, on day 5 versus 15. Booster sampling recovered most clones from primary vaccination (under 97% CD4, approximately 88% CD8).

A remark on this clonotype: Antigen specificity is unknown.

Germline assignment: CDR1 PRHDT and CDR2 FYEKMQ (reference sequence). This CDR3 is 15 amino acids long. The germline V and J ends were trimmed by 1 base and 6 bases, with 12 bases remaining between them. Making TCR cDNA involved 5'RACE template switching, which added UMIs and a universal primer site. MiXCR, applied by TCRdb to the 5' RACE reads, yields one record per CDR3 protein. Counted here are about 320,000 distinct CDR3 sequences, under 15% occurring once; the ten biggest clones make up 2.5% to 4%. The material was CD4+ T cells sorted from PBMCs, obtained 15 days after the yellow fever booster vaccination. The V call is TRBV13, the J call TRBJ2-2; the D is unclear. This sequence originates from a young man who received the YFV17D yellow fever vaccine. The CDR3 coding sequence is TGTGCCAGCAGCTTAGTGGGTATCCCAGCCGGGGAGCTGTTTTTT. The encoded protein is CASSLVGIPAGELFF.